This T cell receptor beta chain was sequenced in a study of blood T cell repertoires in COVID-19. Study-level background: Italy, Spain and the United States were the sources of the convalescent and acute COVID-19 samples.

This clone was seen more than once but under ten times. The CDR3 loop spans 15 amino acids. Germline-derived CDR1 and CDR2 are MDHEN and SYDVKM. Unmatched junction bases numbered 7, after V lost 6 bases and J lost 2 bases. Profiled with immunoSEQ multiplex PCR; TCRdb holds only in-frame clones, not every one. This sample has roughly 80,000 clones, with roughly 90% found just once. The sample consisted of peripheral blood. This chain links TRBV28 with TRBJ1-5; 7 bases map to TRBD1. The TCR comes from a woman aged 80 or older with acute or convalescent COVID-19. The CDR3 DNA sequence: TGTGCCAGCAGATTACAGGGGCTCGGCAATCAGCCCCAGCATTTT. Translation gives CASRLQGLGNQPQHF. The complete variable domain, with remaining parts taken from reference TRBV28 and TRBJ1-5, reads DVKVTQSSRYLVKRTGEKVFLECVQDMDHENMFWYRQDPGLGLRLIYFSYDVKMKEKGDIPEGYSVSREKKERFSLILESASTNQTSMYLCASRLQGLGNQPQHFGDGTRLSIL.